This T cell receptor beta chain was identified during a study of response to subunit inactivated influenza vaccine. General study results and limits: The authors proposed limited new T cell recruitment per seasonal influenza vaccination.

To note about this clonotype: Its antigen remains unidentified.

TCRdb analysed the RT-PCR reads with MiXCR anew, one entry per CDR3 protein. The sample lists around 650,000 distinct CDR3 sequences; 15% to 17% were seen once. V shed 1 base and J 15 bases; nucleotides not matched to a gene: 11. Looked up from germline, CDR1 is GTSNPN and CDR2 is SVGIG (reference sequence). CDR3 length equals 13 residues. V gene TRBV30 combines with J gene TRBJ1-5, with 8 bases matching TRBD1. This TCR was recovered from a man aged 45-65 years who received an inactivated influenza vaccine. Source: PBMCs from blood, taken about 11 days after vaccination. CDR3 loop: CAWSGTGTGRMHF. CDR3 nucleotide sequence: TGTGCCTGGAGTGGCACCGGGACAGGCCGTATGCATTTT.